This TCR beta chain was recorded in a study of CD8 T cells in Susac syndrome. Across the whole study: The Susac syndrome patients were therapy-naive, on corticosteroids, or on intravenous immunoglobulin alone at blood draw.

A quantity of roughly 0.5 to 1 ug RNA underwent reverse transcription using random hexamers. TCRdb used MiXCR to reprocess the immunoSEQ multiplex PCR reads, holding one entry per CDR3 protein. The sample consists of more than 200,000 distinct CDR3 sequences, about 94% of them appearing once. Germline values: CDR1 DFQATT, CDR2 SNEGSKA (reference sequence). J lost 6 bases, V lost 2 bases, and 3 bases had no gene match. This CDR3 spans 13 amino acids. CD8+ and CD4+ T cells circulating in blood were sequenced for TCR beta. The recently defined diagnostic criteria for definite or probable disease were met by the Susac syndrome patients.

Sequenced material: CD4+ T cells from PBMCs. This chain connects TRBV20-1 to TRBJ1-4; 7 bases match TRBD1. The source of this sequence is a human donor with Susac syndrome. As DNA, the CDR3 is TGCAGTGCTAGACACAGGGGAGATGAAAAACTGTTTTTT. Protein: CSARHRGDEKLFF.